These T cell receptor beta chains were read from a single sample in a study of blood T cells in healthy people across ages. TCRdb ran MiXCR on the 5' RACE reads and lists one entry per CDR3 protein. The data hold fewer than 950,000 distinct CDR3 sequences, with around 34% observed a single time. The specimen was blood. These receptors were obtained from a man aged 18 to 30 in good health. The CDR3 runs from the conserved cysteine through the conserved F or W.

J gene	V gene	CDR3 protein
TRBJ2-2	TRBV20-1	CSAREQGAAKRELFF
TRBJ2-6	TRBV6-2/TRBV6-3	CASTKDANVLTF
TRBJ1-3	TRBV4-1	CASSQDPNLEGQGRNTIYF
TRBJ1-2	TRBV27	CASSLSQTSGYTF
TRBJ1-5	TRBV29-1	CSVGTGLNQPQHF
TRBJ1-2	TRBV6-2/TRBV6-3	CASSKTGTNEDYTF
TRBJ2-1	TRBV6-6	CASTVTRGNEQFF
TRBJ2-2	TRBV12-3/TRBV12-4	CATYRDGTGELFF
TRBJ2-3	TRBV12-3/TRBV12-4	CASRTSGGETDTQYF
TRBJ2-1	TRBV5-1	CASSLAPASGGNNEQFF
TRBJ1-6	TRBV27	CASSPDRGRSPLHF
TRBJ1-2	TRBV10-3	CAIRTTGGGYGYTF
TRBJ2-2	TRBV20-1	CSARAPASGSTGELFF
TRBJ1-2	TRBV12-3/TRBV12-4	CASSGGSSGYGYTF
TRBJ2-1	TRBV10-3	CAISERSAFITSSYNEQFF
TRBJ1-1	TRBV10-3	CAISESMTGPYTEAFF